The clone carrying this T cell receptor (beta chain) was found many times. These data belong to a study of T cells after yellow fever vaccination. One entry per CDR3 protein results from TCRdb running MiXCR on the 5' RACE reads. The sample has some 150,000 distinct CDR3 sequences, 5% to 7.5% seen once; the top ten hold 0.55% to 0.7%. The CDR3 is made up of 14 amino acids. The germline gives CDR1 SGDLS, CDR2 YYNGEE. V shed 2 bases and J shed 1 base, with 6 bases lying between them. The chain uses TRBV9 and TRBJ2-2; no definite D call. This clonotype was sampled from a man between 25 and 39 years old who received the YFV17D yellow fever vaccine. The specimen comprised CD4+ T cells sorted from PBMCs, sampled 10 days after the yellow fever booster vaccination. CDR3 residues: CASSVQQNTGELFF. The CDR3 DNA is TGTGCCAGCAGCGTCCAGCAGAACACCGGGGAGCTGTTTTTT.